These T cell receptor beta chains were read from a single sample in a study of T cell repertoires in cytomegalovirus infection. TCRdb passed the reads through MiXCR, listing each CDR3 protein once. The sample has 640,000 or so distinct CDR3 sequences, around 35% seen once. Their antigens are not known. The sample was cultured PBMCs, taken from culture after CMV antigen stimulation. These receptors all come from a human donor in good health (CMV status not recorded). Some clones in this sample may be carry-over from other donors' samples. Each CDR3 is given with its conserved first and last residue. The order of the fields is V gene, J gene, D gene, clone size, CDR3 protein, CDR3 DNA. The D gene is left open where the match is weak. Clone size is shown for a subset of rows, as once, few, many or a class of expanded clone.

>TRBV6-2/TRBV6-3|TRBJ2-3|-|-
CASSRPGTSTDTQYF
TGTGCCAGCAGTCGCCCCGGGACTAGCACAGATACGCAGTATTTT
>TRBV7-9|TRBJ1-2|-|-
CASSLTPGRNYGYTF
TGTGCCAGCAGCTTAACTCCGGGACGAAACTATGGCTACACCTTC
>TRBV5-8|TRBJ2-1|-|few
CASSLSPGRYNEQFF
TGTGCCAGCAGCTTGAGTCCGGGACGCTACAATGAGCAGTTCTTC
>TRBV4-1|TRBJ1-5|TRBD1|few
CASSQGQGDSNQPQHF
TGCGCCAGCAGCCAGGGACAGGGGGATAGCAATCAGCCCCAGCATTTT
>TRBV15|TRBJ2-5|TRBD2|-
CATSRDQPGGQETQYF
TGTGCCACCAGCAGAGATCAGCCGGGGGGCCAAGAGACCCAGTACTTC
>TRBV7-2|TRBJ1-1|-|few
CASSPGDGPLKAFF
TGTGCCAGCAGCCCAGGGGACGGTCCACTGAAAGCTTTCTTT
>TRBV6-5|TRBJ2-5|-|-
CASTLAPHGTGTQYF
TGTGCCAGCACCCTTGCCCCCCACGGGACTGGGACCCAGTACTTC
>TRBV18|TRBJ2-7|TRBD1|-
CASSPRQGSHEQYF
TGTGCCAGCTCACCCCGACAGGGGAGCCACGAGCAGTACTTC
>TRBV6-1|TRBJ1-2|TRBD1|-
CASSRGQGSNGYTF
TGTGCCAGCAGTCGGGGACAGGGGAGCAATGGCTACACCTTC
>TRBV4-3|TRBJ1-1|-|few
CASSQELARRNTEAFF
TGCGCCAGCAGCCAAGAGTTGGCCCGAAGGAACACTGAAGCTTTCTTT
>TRBV4-1|TRBJ2-4|TRBD2|-
CASSQGLAGGVAKNIQYF
TGCGCCAGCAGCCAAGGGTTAGCGGGGGGAGTAGCCAAAAACATTCAGTACTTC
>TRBV3-1|TRBJ2-7|-|few
CASSQARVSSYEQYF
TGTGCCAGCAGCCAAGCACGAGTCAGTTCCTACGAGCAGTACTTC
>TRBV6-1|TRBJ1-1|-|-
CASSVFASMNTEAFF
TGTGCCAGCAGTGTTTTCGCTTCCATGAACACTGAAGCTTTCTTT
>TRBV7-8|TRBJ2-2|-|many
CASRQGHTGELFF
TGTGCCAGCAGGCAGGGCCACACCGGGGAGCTGTTTTTT
>TRBV12-3/TRBV12-4|TRBJ2-1|TRBD2|few
CASSFGVAGTHYNEQFF
TGTGCCAGCAGTTTTGGGGTAGCGGGGACCCATTACAATGAGCAGTTCTTC
>TRBV12-3/TRBV12-4|TRBJ1-2|TRBD1|many
CASILQDRVYSGYTF
TGTGCCAGCATTCTCCAGGACAGGGTTTATTCTGGCTACACCTTC
>TRBV12-3/TRBV12-4|TRBJ2-3|-|few
CASSRQATDTQYF
TGTGCCAGCAGTCGGCAGGCCACAGATACGCAGTATTTT
>TRBV7-9|TRBJ1-6|-|-
CASSLGTARALHF
TGTGCCAGCAGCTTGGGGACGGCTCGGGCCCTCCACTTT
>TRBV7-2|TRBJ2-3|-|few
CASSPLSAGYSTDTQYF
TGTGCCAGCAGCCCCCTCTCTGCGGGGTATAGCACAGATACGCAGTATTTT
>TRBV7-2|TRBJ2-3|TRBD2|-
CATGPSGSSDTQYF
TGTGCCACCGGCCCTAGCGGGAGCTCAGATACGCAGTATTTT
>TRBV7-2|TRBJ2-1|-|many
CASSLSRNNEQFF
TGTGCCAGCAGCCTAAGCAGAAACAATGAGCAGTTCTTC
>TRBV19|TRBJ1-6|TRBD1|-
CASSTDRGTSPLHF
TGTGCCAGTAGTACTGACAGGGGGACCTCACCCCTCCACTTT
>TRBV27|TRBJ1-6|-|-
CATGDFYDSPLHF
TGTGCCACTGGTGATTTCTATGATTCACCCCTCCACTTT
>TRBV7-2|TRBJ2-1|-|-
CASSLVRGGGYEQFF
TGTGCCAGCAGCTTAGTGCGGGGTGGAGGATATGAGCAGTTCTTC
>TRBV19|TRBJ2-3|TRBD2|-
CASSIDPAAGGTQYF
TGTGCCAGTAGTATAGATCCCGCCGCGGGAGGCACGCAGTATTTT
>TRBV7-9|TRBJ2-7|-|few
CASSPSGTGTKQYF
TGTGCCAGCAGCCCCTCCGGAACAGGTACTAAGCAGTACTTC
>TRBV5-1|TRBJ1-1|-|few
CASSLNLDNAAFF
TGCGCCAGCAGCTTGAATCTGGACAACGCGGCTTTCTTT
>TRBV7-2|TRBJ1-1|TRBD1|few
CASSLQGGYTEAFF
TGTGCCAGCAGCTTACAGGGGGGATACACTGAAGCTTTCTTT
>TRBV6-2/TRBV6-3|TRBJ2-7|TRBD1|-
CASTKTGGHEQYF
TGTGCCAGCACCAAGACAGGGGGCCACGAGCAGTACTTC
>TRBV7-2|TRBJ1-1|TRBD1|many
CASSLRQGTTEAFF
TGTGCCAGCAGCTTACGACAGGGGACCACTGAAGCTTTCTTT
>TRBV7-9|TRBJ2-7|TRBD1|once
CASSRSDRGNPYEQYF
TGTGCCAGCAGCCGATCGGACAGGGGCAATCCCTACGAGCAGTACTTC